The next 27 T cell receptor beta chains were all read from a single sample in a study of T cell repertoires in cytomegalovirus infection. The antigens of these receptors remain unknown. From the reads, TCRdb called clonotypes with MiXCR, one entry per CDR3 protein. Of about 920,000 distinct CDR3 sequences in the sample, roughly 30% were seen once. The sequencing used cultured CD8+ T cells from PBMCs, collected from culture after CMV antigen stimulation. All receptors derive from a human donor in good health (CMV status not recorded). Some clones in this sample may be carry-over from other donors' samples.

Comment on this clonotype: A read error may account for a junction end that differs from germline. The rearrangement uses TRBV14 and TRBJ1-1; 11 bases match TRBD1. There are 16 residues in the CDR3. Germline V lookup: CDR1 SGHDN, CDR2 FVKESK. The chain's CDR3 is CASSPYWDRGNPEAFF. The CDR3 bases are TGTGCCAGCAGCCCCTATTGGGACAGGGGGAACCCTGAAGCTTTCTTT.

This sequence joins TRBV7-9 and TRBJ2-7; possibly TRBD1 or TRBD2 for D (5 bases each). The CDR3 totals 14 residues. The germline V gene has CDR1 SEHNR and CDR2 FQNEAQ (reference sequence). V was shortened by 7 bases and J by 4 bases, with 17 bases between the two germline ends. CDR3 amino acids: CASTSPGGPYEQYF. The CDR3 bases are TGTGCCAGCACCTCCCCTGGGGGTCCTTACGAGCAGTACTTC.

This clonotype was detected only a few times. V and J are TRBV28 and TRBJ1-6; TRBD1 is a possible D gene (6 bases). CDR3 length: 15 residues. The germline V gene encodes CDR1 MDHEN and CDR2 SYDVKM. V dropped 7 bases and J dropped 9 bases, with 19 bases sitting between them. The CDR3, as DNA: TGTGCCAGCACCTTGGGGGACACTTTTACTTCACCCCTCCACTTT. It codes for CASTLGDTFTSPLHF.

This chain uses TRBV5-6 with TRBJ1-5; TRBD1 might be the D (5 bases). V lost 4 bases and J 4 bases, leaving 18 bases between the germline ends. CDR1 and CDR2 from the germline V gene are SGHDT and YYEEEE. The CDR3 length is 16 residues. Here the CDR3 reads CASSLRETAFNQPQHF. The DNA for the CDR3 is TGTGCCAGCAGCCTTCGGGAGACAGCGTTTAATCAGCCCCAGCATTTT.

The chain recombines TRBV9 with TRBJ2-6; D remains unclear. Germline values: CDR1 SGDLS, CDR2 YYNGEE. The CDR3 is made up of 14 amino acids. Deletions cut 3 bases from V and 1 base from J, with 5 bases between. The DNA of the CDR3 is TGTGCCAGCAGCGCGACATCTGGGGCCAACGTCCTGACTTTC. This gives the protein CASSATSGANVLTF.

This clonotype has a handful of counts. The J gene is TRBJ2-5, the V gene TRBV6-8; 7 bases line up with TRBD2. In germline, CDR1 is MNHGY, CDR2 SAAAGT. Germline trimming cut 6 bases from V and 7 bases from J; bases unmatched to any gene: 11. The CDR3 is 14 residues long. The CDR3 DNA follows: TGTGCCAGCAGGCAAACTAGCGTGTCATGGACCCAGTACTTC. This translates into CASRQTSVSWTQYF.

The chain has TRBV2 and TRBJ2-5; 13 bases are shared with TRBD2. The V gene end was trimmed by 6 bases and the J gene end by 5 bases; junction bases not matched to a gene: 6. The germline gives CDR1 SNHLY, CDR2 FYNNEI. This CDR3 region has 15 residues. CDR3 nucleotide sequence: TGTGCCAGCAGAGCCTTGGGACTAGCGGGGGAGACCCAGTACTTC. It specifies CASRALGLAGETQYF.

The rearrangement uses TRBV27 and TRBJ2-1; D possibly corresponds to TRBD1 (6 bases). Germline CDR1 is MNHEY and CDR2 is SMNVEV (reference sequence). V lost 3 bases, J lost 8 bases, and 17 bases lay in between. The CDR3 has 15 amino acids. CDR3 coding DNA: TGTGCCAGCAGTTTGGGGACAAGGGGTTTAGATGAGCAGTTCTTC. Its translation is CASSLGTRGLDEQFF.

A single count supports this clonotype. The CDR3 sequence is CASSFGTDGSPLHF. In nucleotides, the CDR3 is TGTGCCAGCAGTTTCGGGACAGATGGTTCACCCCTCCACTTT. The rearrangement joins TRBV28 to TRBJ1-6; TRBD1 agrees at 7 bases. Trimming cost V 3 bases and J 9 bases; bases outside gene matches: 5. The CDR3 consists of 14 residues. Germline V lookup: CDR1 MDHEN, CDR2 SYDVKM.

This clonotype has more than one count but fewer than ten. This chain links TRBV10-3 with TRBJ2-7; TRBD1 matches at 9 bases. The CDR3 loop spans 15 amino acids. In germline, CDR1 is ENHRY, CDR2 SYGVKD. The V gene end was trimmed by 4 bases and the J gene end by 2 bases; junction bases not matched to a gene: 6. The CDR3 region has the DNA TGTGCCATCAGTGCAAGGGACAGGGAGACCTACGAGCAGTACGTC. Translation: CAISARDRETYEQYV.

This CDR3 reads CASSPSTGTDGEAFF. CDR3 nucleotide sequence: TGTGCCAGCAGCCCCTCGACAGGGACGGATGGTGAAGCTTTCTTT. J is TRBJ1-1 and V is TRBV28; 7 bases line up with TRBD1. Germline V gene data show CDR1 as MDHEN and CDR2 as SYDVKM. This CDR3 is 15 amino acids long. V shed 6 bases, J shed 7 bases, and the junction held 14 bases outside the gene matches.

The V gene is TRBV27, the J gene TRBJ1-6; D is unclear. Trimming cost V 4 bases and J 7 bases, with 5 bases left between them. The CDR3 loop spans 12 amino acids. Looked up from germline, CDR1 is MNHEY and CDR2 is SMNVEV (reference sequence). This CDR3 is CASSYHNSPLHF. The CDR3 DNA sequence: TGTGCCAGCAGTTACCACAATTCACCCCTCCACTTT.

The chain joins TRBV9 to TRBJ1-4; 7 nucleotides match TRBD1. The CDR3 extends over 14 amino acids. Germline V gene lookup returns CDR1 SGDLS and CDR2 YYNGEE. The V and J ends lost 2 bases and 7 bases, in that order; junction bases with no gene match: 5. CDR3 in DNA: TGTGCCAGCAGCGTGGGGACAGAGAGTGAAAAACTGTTTTTT. Encoded protein: CASSVGTESEKLFF.

This clonotype was detected a few times. This chain joins TRBV19 and TRBJ2-3, with D possibly matching TRBD2 (6 bases). CDR3 size: 16 residues. Germline V gives CDR1 LNHDA, CDR2 SQIVND (reference sequence). Between the trimmed V and J ends, which lost 3 bases and 0 bases, there was a span of 13 bases. The CDR3 sequence is CASSIGTGTSTDTQYF. DNA for the CDR3: TGTGCCAGTAGTATCGGGACTGGCACTAGCACAGATACGCAGTATTTT.

The CDR3 region is CASSFPPGGGPTDTQYF. The DNA of the CDR3 is TGTGCCAGCAGCTTCCCCCCGGGCGGGGGGCCCACAGATACGCAGTATTTT. V and J are TRBV7-8 and TRBJ2-3; 8 bases are shared with TRBD2. Germline lookup yields CDR1 SGHVS and CDR2 FQNEAQ. CDR3 length equals 17 residues. The J segment lost 2 bases and the V segment lost 3 bases, leaving 10 bases of the junction unmatched.

This clonotype was observed a few times. The rearrangement links TRBV19 to TRBJ1-1; a weak D match, TRBD1 (5 bases). Germline V gives CDR1 LNHDA, CDR2 SQIVND (reference sequence). Trimming removed 0 bases at V and 1 base at J, with 9 bases between. The CDR3 has 15 amino acids. The DNA for the CDR3 is TGTGCCAGTAGTATAGAGGTGGGACCGAACACTGAAGCTTTCTTT. Protein product: CASSIEVGPNTEAFF.

This clonotype was observed a handful of times. The chain couples TRBV6-6 to TRBJ2-2, with 14 positions matching TRBD2. Per the germline V gene, CDR1 is MNHNY and CDR2 is SVGAGI (reference sequence). With 2 bases clipped from V and 2 bases from J, the junction kept 10 bases outside the gene matches. The CDR3 sequence is 20 residues long. Here the CDR3 reads CASSYPRTSGGNINTGELFF. The CDR3 region has the DNA TGTGCCAGCAGTTACCCACGGACTAGCGGGGGGAATATCAACACCGGGGAGCTGTTTTTT.

The genes are TRBV7-6 and TRBJ2-7, with D possibly TRBD1 on 6 matching bases. CDR3 length: 15 residues. The V gene lost 5 bases and the J gene lost 5 bases, with 19 bases spanning the gap. CDR1 is SGHVS and CDR2 is FNYEAQ in the germline V gene. The CDR3 spells CASSLSTSGVDEQYF. The CDR3 DNA follows: TGTGCCAGCAGCCTCTCGACATCAGGGGTGGACGAGCAGTACTTC.

Ten or more counts support this clonotype. J is TRBJ1-1 and V is TRBV4-3; D not certain. From germline, CDR1 is LGHNA and CDR2 YSLEER. The CDR3 has 15 amino acids. V was clipped by 1 base and J by 6 bases, with 15 bases between them. CDR3 sequence (DNA): TGCGCCAGCAGCCAAGGGTCCGTGGTGGTCGCTGAAGCTTTCTTT. Translated, it gives CASSQGSVVVAEAFF.

The J gene is TRBJ2-3, the V gene TRBV27; TRBD1 agrees at 7 bases. V trimming: 9 bases; J trimming: 0 bases; junction bases outside the gene matches: 9. The CDR3 has 15 residues. Looked up from germline, CDR1 is MNHEY and CDR2 is SMNVEV (reference sequence). The CDR3 DNA reads as TGTGCCAGTGTACAGGGGTCACCTAGCACAGATACGCAGTATTTT. Its protein product is CASVQGSPSTDTQYF.

This clonotype has only a few counts. The chain joins TRBV6-1 to TRBJ1-1; D possibly corresponds to TRBD1 (6 bases). The V end was cut by 6 bases, the J end by 2 bases, with 13 bases between. CDR1 MNHNS and CDR2 SASEGT come from the germline V gene. CDR3 size: 14 residues. This chain's CDR3 is CASRIQGSNTEAFF. The CDR3 DNA reads as TGTGCCAGCAGGATACAGGGATCTAACACTGAAGCTTTCTTT.

The gene calls are TRBV28 and TRBJ1-2; TRBD1 might be the D (6 bases). The CDR3 sequence is 14 residues long. The V end lost 4 bases, the J end lost 4 bases, and 13 bases lay between the germline ends. The germline V gene encodes CDR1 MDHEN and CDR2 SYDVKM. CDR3 in amino acids: CASSSTGNIYGYTF. The CDR3 region has the DNA TGTGCCAGCAGTTCCACAGGGAACATCTATGGCTACACCTTC.

The genes are TRBV7-3 and TRBJ1-1; D unresolved. The germline CDR1 and CDR2 sequences are SGHTA and FQGTGA. V was shortened by 1 base and J by 0 bases, with 12 bases between the two germline ends. This CDR3 spans 16 amino acids. The CDR3 DNA is TGTGCCAGCAGCTTAATGGGGAGGGAGTTGAACACTGAAGCTTTCTTT. Translating it yields CASSLMGRELNTEAFF.

This clonotype was observed at least ten times. This sequence joins TRBV7-9 and TRBJ2-3; D is unresolved. Germline V CDR1 and CDR2: SEHNR, FQNEAQ (reference sequence). Deletions cut 2 bases from V and 5 bases from J, with 11 bases between. The CDR3 runs to 14 residues. The CDR3 loop reads CASSLLSVQDTQYF. The CDR3, as DNA: TGTGCCAGCAGCTTATTAAGCGTTCAAGATACGCAGTATTTT.

The CDR3 bases are TGTGCCAGCAGCTACCAAGGGACTAGCGGGGAGACCCAGTACTTC. Translating it yields CASSYQGTSGETQYF. This chain connects TRBV7-2 to TRBJ2-5; 12 positions agree with TRBD2. The CDR3 runs 15 residues. The junction had 5 bases not matched to a gene; V was cut back by 4 bases and J by 5 bases. Germline CDR1 is SGHTA and CDR2 is FQGNSA.

The V and J genes are TRBV19 and TRBJ1-1, with D possibly being TRBD1 (5 bases). Deletions cut 8 bases from V and 0 bases from J, with 10 bases between. The CDR3 length is 13 residues. CDR1 is LNHDA and CDR2 is SQIVND in the germline V gene (reference sequence). The DNA of the CDR3 is TGTGCCAGTTCAGGGTCGTTGAACACTGAAGCTTTCTTT. Translated: CASSGSLNTEAFF.

This clonotype occurred many times. The chain has TRBV7-8 and TRBJ2-5, with TRBD2 matching over 10 bases. The germline V gene encodes CDR1 SGHVS and CDR2 FQNEAQ. Unmatched junction bases numbered 3, after V lost 2 bases and J lost 0 bases. The CDR3 runs 16 residues. The CDR3 protein is CASSLSGTSDQETQYF. CDR3 bases: TGTGCCAGCAGCTTATCGGGGACTAGCGACCAAGAGACCCAGTACTTC.